This T cell receptor (beta chain) was recovered during a study of metastatic and nonmetastatic thyroid tumors. Study outcomes and limitations: Patients with malignant thyroid tumors reportedly had significantly higher TCR beta diversity than those with benign nodules, in blood and tumor.

A note on this clone: The antigen remains undetermined.

TCRdb recomputed clones from the PCR reads via MiXCR. The table lists tens of thousands of clones, about 20% of them singletons. Each patient came to thyroid surgery without any prior treatment (of any kind). Specimen: blood. This sequence originates from a female donor with papillary thyroid cancer or a benign thyroid nodule (not recorded which). Some clones in this sample may be carry-over from other donors' samples.

The CDR3 sequence is CASSSTGTLNTEAFF. CDR3 in DNA: TGCGCCAGCAGCTCAACAGGGACCCTGAACACTGAAGCTTTCTTT. This chain uses TRBV5-1 with TRBJ1-1, with a weak D call TRBD1 (6 bases). CDR1 is SGHRS and CDR2 is YFSETQ in the germline V gene. The CDR3 runs to 15 residues. The V and J ends lost 3 bases and 0 bases respectively, with 12 bases between them.